The rows below give T cell receptor beta chains drawn from one sample of a study of control samples from healthy donors and cancer patients. Method: immunoSEQ multiplex PCR; TCRdb's copy keeps in-frame clones and lacks some. The sample carries 120,000 or so clones, about 90% recorded once. The specimen was blood. These receptors were obtained from a man between 18 and 29 years old in good health. Both conserved end residues are part of each CDR3. A D gene is named only where the DNA matches it firmly. The size field is filled for only some rows; it gives once, few, many or a size class.

V	size	D	J	DNA	CDR3
TRBV29-1	once	NA	TRBJ2-2	TGCAGCGTTGCCGGGACAATGGTAACCGGGGAGCTGTTTTTT	CSVAGTMVTGELFF
TRBV9	once	NA	TRBJ2-1	TGTGCCAGCAGCGTAGGGGCTAGGTTCTACAATGAGCAGTTCTTC	CASSVGARFYNEQFF
TRBV5-1	NA	TRBD1	TRBJ2-7	TGCGCCAGCAGCTTGGCCGGGACAGGGCCCTACGAGCAGTACTTC	CASSLAGTGPYEQYF
TRBV27	NA	NA	TRBJ1-1	TGTGCCAGCAGTTTGACTTCTAACACTGAAGCTTTCTTT	CASSLTSNTEAFF
TRBV5-4	NA	NA	TRBJ2-6	TGTGCCAGCAGCTCGAGAAAGGGAATGGACTCTGGGGCCAACGTCCTGACTTTC	CASSSRKGMDSGANVLTF
TRBV10-3	once	NA	TRBJ2-1	TGTGCCATCAGTGAATCCGACAACAGAGGGTTCTTC	CAISESDNRGFF
TRBV21-1	NA	NA	TRBJ2-7	TGTGCCAGCAGCAAAGAGGCGGGCTCCTACGAGCAGTACTTC	CASSKEAGSYEQYF
TRBV5-1	NA	TRBD2	TRBJ2-7	TGCGCCAGCAGCCCATCCGGGACTAGCGTCGGAGAGCAGTACTTC	CASSPSGTSVGEQYF
TRBV27	NA	NA	TRBJ2-7	TGTGCCAGCAGTTTAAAACGGGGCTCAAGCTCCTACGAGCAGTACTTC	CASSLKRGSSSYEQYF
TRBV7-6	few	NA	TRBJ1-3	TGTGCCAGCAGCTTAGGACAGAGCGGCTCTGGAAACACCATATATTTT	CASSLGQSGSGNTIYF
TRBV9	once	NA	TRBJ2-1	TGTGCCAGCAGCGTAGAAGGGGGGTCACAGTTCTTC	CASSVEGGSQFF
TRBV12-5	NA	NA	TRBJ2-7	TGTGCTAGTGGTTTATCTAGAAACCCGGGACAAAGCACCTACGAGCAGTACTTC	CASGLSRNPGQSTYEQYF
TRBV11-2	NA	NA	TRBJ2-7	TGTGCCAGCAGCTTACTGGACACAGCCTACGAGCAGTACTTC	CASSLLDTAYEQYF
TRBV3-1/TRBV3-2	once	NA	TRBJ1-3	TGTGCCAGCAGCCATCCGGGCTCCTCTGGAAACACCATATATTTT	CASSHPGSSGNTIYF
TRBV5-1	medium-sized	NA	TRBJ2-7	TGCGCCAGCAGCTTGGCTAGGGGGTCCTACGAGCAGTACTTC	CASSLARGSYEQYF
TRBV5-1	NA	TRBD2	TRBJ2-1	TGCGCCAGCAGCTTATTAGCGGGGGGACCTGGCAATGAGCAGTTCTTC	CASSLLAGGPGNEQFF
TRBV30	NA	NA	TRBJ1-6	TGTGCCTTGGAGCCAGACTCTGGGGCCTATAATTCACCCCTCCACTTT	CALEPDSGAYNSPLHF
TRBV12-3/TRBV12-4	NA	NA	TRBJ2-1	TGTGCCAGCAGTTTACGGGGGAATGAGCAGTTCTTC	CASSLRGNEQFF
TRBV3-1/TRBV3-2	NA	TRBD1	TRBJ2-1	TGTGCCAGCAGCCCGAGACAGGGGGTGGGCGATGAGCAGTTCTTC	CASSPRQGVGDEQFF
TRBV14	NA	NA	TRBJ1-2	TGTGCCAGCAGCCAAGTGGTGTTTTATGGCTACACCTTC	CASSQVVFYGYTF
TRBV24-1	NA	TRBD1	TRBJ2-2	TGTGCCACCAGTGATTTAGGGGACAGGGTTGGGGAGCTGTTTTTT	CATSDLGDRVGELFF
TRBV3-1/TRBV3-2	NA	NA	TRBJ2-7	TGTGCCAGCAGCCATTATGGGACGAGGGTACGGTATATCGGGGAGCAGTACTTC	CASSHYGTRVRYIGEQYF
TRBV30	NA	NA	TRBJ2-1	TGTGCCTGGAAGGATGGCTCCTACAATGAGCAGTTCTTC	CAWKDGSYNEQFF
TRBV30	NA	NA	TRBJ1-1	TGTGCCTGGGTTGGGCTTCGGAACACTGAAGCTTTCTTT	CAWVGLRNTEAFF
TRBV10-3	few	TRBD2	TRBJ2-1	TGTGCCATCAGTGAGACTAGCGGGAGGGTGGTCTATGAGCAGTTCTTC	CAISETSGRVVYEQFF
TRBV11-2	few	NA	TRBJ2-7	TGTGCCAGCAGCTTAGCGGGCGGCCTGAACTACGAGCAGTACTTC	CASSLAGGLNYEQYF
TRBV12-5	NA	TRBD1	TRBJ1-1	TGTGCTAGTGCCCTGGGACAGGGGGCCTCTGAAGCTTTCTTT	CASALGQGASEAFF
TRBV27	NA	TRBD1	TRBJ1-1	TGTGCCAACAGGGACAGGCATATGAACACTGAAGCTTTCTTT	CANRDRHMNTEAFF
TRBV5-6	NA	NA	TRBJ2-3	TGTGCCAGCAGTTCTCTTCGAGGCAGCAGCACAGATACGCAGTATTTT	CASSSLRGSSTDTQYF
TRBV20-1	NA	NA	TRBJ2-3	TGCAGTGCTAGTACTAGCAGCACAGATACGCAGTATTTT	CSASTSSTDTQYF
TRBV27	NA	NA	TRBJ1-2	TGTGCCAGCAGCTTCATCGGAGGGGGTTCCGATGGCTACACCTTC	CASSFIGGGSDGYTF
TRBV29-1	NA	NA	TRBJ1-1	TGCAGCGTTATGGGCTCTCAGAGCGGCACTGAAGCTTTCTTT	CSVMGSQSGTEAFF
TRBV19	NA	NA	TRBJ2-7	TGTGCCAGTATAGACAGAATTACCTACGAGCAGTACTTC	CASIDRITYEQYF
TRBV7-3	NA	TRBD1	TRBJ1-1	TGTGCCAGCAGCTTCAGTGACAGGGTGGGAGCTTTCTTT	CASSFSDRVGAFF
TRBV27	NA	NA	TRBJ2-2	TGTGCCAGCAGTTCGACCAGGACTACCGGGGAGCTGTTTTTT	CASSSTRTTGELFF
TRBV6-5	NA	TRBD1	TRBJ1-4	TGTGCCAGCAGTTACACGACAGGGGTGAAACTGTTTTTT	CASSYTTGVKLFF
TRBV2	NA	NA	TRBJ1-5	TGTGCCAGCAGTGACAGGTGGAATCAGCCCCAGCATTTT	CASSDRWNQPQHF
TRBV6-6	once	TRBD1	TRBJ2-2	TGTGCCAGCAGTCACCGCGTAATGGGACAGATCACCGGGGAGCTGTTTTTT	CASSHRVMGQITGELFF
TRBV10-3	NA	NA	TRBJ1-1	TGTGCCATCAGTGAGTTCTTAGGGTTGAACACTGAAGCTTTCTTT	CAISEFLGLNTEAFF
TRBV27	NA	NA	TRBJ1-2	TGTGCCAGCAGTTTATCAGTAACAAATGCCTATGGCTACACCTTC	CASSLSVTNAYGYTF
TRBV5-1	NA	NA	TRBJ2-3	TGCGCCAGCAGCCCCGAAGGTCAGGGGTGGGATACGCAGTATTTT	CASSPEGQGWDTQYF
TRBV30	NA	NA	TRBJ2-3	TGTGCCTGCCCACTACTCGGGCGGACAGATACGCAGTATTTT	CACPLLGRTDTQYF
TRBV18	once	NA	TRBJ1-2	TGTGCCAGCTCCCTAGCAAAATCAAACTATGGCTACACCTTC	CASSLAKSNYGYTF
TRBV9	NA	TRBD2	TRBJ2-7	TGTGCCAGCAGCGAGGGACTTAGCGGGAGCGCAACCTACGAGCAGTACTTC	CASSEGLSGSATYEQYF
TRBV7-8	NA	NA	TRBJ2-1	TGTGCCAGCAGCTCCCGACAGTCATCTTACAATGAGCAGTTCTTC	CASSSRQSSYNEQFF
TRBV4-3	few	TRBD1	TRBJ1-1	TGCGCCAGCAGCCGCGGTACAGGGGCAGGAACTGAAGCTTTCTTT	CASSRGTGAGTEAFF
TRBV7-9	NA	TRBD1	TRBJ2-2	TGTGCCAGCACCCATACCAGGACAGGGGCTCCCGGGGAGCTGTTTTTT	CASTHTRTGAPGELFF
TRBV5-1	NA	NA	TRBJ2-7	TGCGCCAGCAGCCCCGGCGGGGCCAGGAGCTCCTACGAGCAGTACTTC	CASSPGGARSSYEQYF
TRBV6-5	NA	NA	TRBJ1-2	TGTGCCAGCAGTTACTCCGCCGACTTTTCCTATGGCTACACCTTC	CASSYSADFSYGYTF
TRBV3-1/TRBV3-2	NA	NA	TRBJ2-7	TGTGCCAGCAGCCACCCTCCAGCGGGCGAGCAGTACTTC	CASSHPPAGEQYF
TRBV19	NA	NA	TRBJ2-5	TGTGCCAGTAAGCGAGGGGGGGCCCAGTACTTC	CASKRGGAQYF
TRBV27	NA	TRBD1	TRBJ1-2	TGTGCCAGCAGTTTCAGGACAGGGATTACTGGCTACACCTTC	CASSFRTGITGYTF
TRBV20-1	NA	NA	TRBJ2-1	TGCAGTGCTGGGGCAAAGATGGAGCAGTTCTTC	CSAGAKMEQFF